This TCR beta chain came from a study of PD-L1 blockade in urothelial cancer. Across the study: Blood analysis was done at 3 weeks (second dose) and 6 weeks after treatment began. Median T cell yield from blood was 120,000 to 150,000.

Noted time point: peripheral blood 6 weeks after treatment start. Per patient, between 1 and 8 samples were collected at pretreatment and on-treatment time points. Assay used: immunoSEQ multiplex PCR; TCRdb lists only in-frame clones, some missing. The data contain about 110,000 clones, approximately 90% of them singletons. The CDR3 sequence is 17 residues long. Trimming removed 6 bases from V and 5 bases from J; junction bases left unmatched: 9. The germline gives CDR1 SNHLY, CDR2 FYNNEI. This material consisted of PBMCs, taken around atezolizumab (anti-PD-L1) treatment. This receptor was obtained from a man in his 60s with urothelial cancer. The chain employs TRBV2 and TRBJ2-5; 16 positions match TRBD2. The CDR3, as DNA: TGTGCCAGCAGCGCCGGGACTAGCGGGAGGGCCGGGGAGACCCAGTACTTC. It encodes CASSAGTSGRAGETQYF.